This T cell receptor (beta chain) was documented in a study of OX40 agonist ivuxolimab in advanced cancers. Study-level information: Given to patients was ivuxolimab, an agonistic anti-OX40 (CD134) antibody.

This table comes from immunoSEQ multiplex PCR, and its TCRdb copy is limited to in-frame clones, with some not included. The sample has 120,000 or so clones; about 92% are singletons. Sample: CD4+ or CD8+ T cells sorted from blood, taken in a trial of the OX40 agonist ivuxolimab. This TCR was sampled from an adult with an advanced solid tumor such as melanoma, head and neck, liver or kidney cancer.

CDR3 residues: CASSQEGAHNSPLHF. In DNA form, the CDR3 reads TGCGCCAGCAGCCAAGAAGGGGCGCATAATTCACCCCTCCACTTT. The chain uses TRBV4-3 and TRBJ1-6, with D perhaps matching TRBD1 (5 bases). Deletions cut 0 bases from V and 5 bases from J, with 8 bases between. Germline assignment: CDR1 LGHNA and CDR2 YSLEER. CDR3 length: 15 residues.